Each of the 32 T cell receptor beta chains below was sequenced from the same sample in a study of T cells in Graves' hyperthyroidism and ophthalmopathy. The investigators amplified TCR beta CDR3 regions from RNA transcripts. In the first-round RT-PCR of the TCR CDR3, the HTBI primer set was used. In TCRdb, the multiplex PCR reads were re-called with MiXCR into one record per CDR3 protein. The sample includes about 520,000 distinct CDR3 sequences, around 21% seen only once; the top ten take 26%. Specimen: blood. These receptors all stem from a man aged 18 to 29 with Graves' hyperthyroidism.

A few counts support this clonotype. The V call is TRBV11-1, the J call TRBJ1-1; D is possibly TRBD1 (6 bases). V shed 4 bases and J shed 0 bases, with 18 bases lying between them. The V gene's germline CDR1 is SGHAT and CDR2 FQDESV (reference sequence). CDR3 size: 17 residues. Here the CDR3 DNA reads TGTGCCAGCAGCTCCCCCGGACAGTCGACTTTGAACACTGAAGCTTTCTTT. Protein product: CASSSPGQSTLNTEAFF.

The chain is built from TRBV30 and TRBJ1-1; perhaps TRBD1 as D (5 bases). The germline V gene has CDR1 GTSNPN and CDR2 SVGIG (reference sequence). Trimming took 0 bases from V and 4 from J, leaving 15 bases between them. The CDR3 is 15 amino acids. The DNA of the CDR3 is TGTGCCTGGAGTGTACGAGCTGGGGGACGCACTGAAGCTTTCTTT. It encodes CAWSVRAGGRTEAFF.

This clonotype was seen at least ten times. V gene TRBV20-1 combines with J gene TRBJ2-5; 11 bases map to TRBD2. Trimming cost V 3 bases and J 2 bases; bases outside gene matches: 2. The CDR3 runs to 14 residues. Per the germline V gene, CDR1 is DFQATT and CDR2 is SNEGSKA (reference sequence). The CDR3 reads CSARTSGAQETQYF. The CDR3 region has the DNA TGCAGTGCTAGGACTAGCGGGGCTCAAGAGACCCAGTACTTC.

V gene TRBV28 combines with J gene TRBJ1-2; TRBD1 matches at 8 bases. CDR1 is MDHEN and CDR2 is SYDVKM in the germline V gene. V dropped 7 bases and J dropped 2; count of bases not matched to a gene: 6. The CDR3 covers 14 residues. CDR3 loop: CASKRQGRNYGYTF. CDR3 DNA sequence: TGTGCCAGCAAAAGACAGGGGAGGAACTATGGCTACACCTTC.

A remark on this clonotype: At one of its ends the junction is not consistent with the germline gene, which may arise from a read error. The chain couples TRBV6-1 to TRBJ2-2, with 8 bases identical to TRBD1. Germline V CDR1 and CDR2: MNHNS, SASEGT. The CDR3 is made up of 16 amino acids. The CDR3 DNA sequence: TGTGCCAGCAGTGAAGCGGCGACAGGGGCGGCCGGGGAGCTGTGGTTT. Translation: CASSEAATGAAGELWF.

The sample holds many counts of this clonotype. This chain joins TRBV15 and TRBJ1-2; D might be TRBD1 (6 bases). Germline assignment: CDR1 LNHNV and CDR2 YYDKDF (reference sequence). The CDR3 is made up of 16 amino acids. Trimming stripped 5 bases from V and 2 bases from J, with 18 bases between. Here the CDR3 DNA reads TGTGCCACCAGCGCTGGGAGGGGACACCTGAACTATGGCTACACCTTC. Translated, it gives CATSAGRGHLNYGYTF.

Of note for this clonotype: This may come from a read error, since a much larger clone is one base off. The chain combines TRBV12-3 or TRBV12-4 with TRBJ1-1, with D unresolved. This CDR3 contains 14 residues. CDR3 residues: CASRSGRRNTGACF. The DNA for the CDR3 is TGTGCCAGCAGGTCGGGGAGGCGGAACACTGGAGCTTGCTTT.

The chain recombines TRBV12-3 or TRBV12-4 with TRBJ1-2; D not certain. The CDR3 extends over 13 amino acids. The V gene lost 5 bases and the J gene lost 5 bases, with 12 bases spanning the gap. CDR3: CASSPTSPYGYTF. Here the CDR3 DNA reads TGTGCCAGCAGTCCGACCTCTCCTTATGGCTACACCTTC.

In its sample, this clonotype was seen many times. The chain couples TRBV2 to TRBJ1-1, with D perhaps TRBD1 (6 bases). Germline V gives CDR1 SNHLY, CDR2 FYNNEI. Trimming took 4 bases from V and 4 from J, leaving 13 bases between them. This CDR3 has 14 amino acids. The CDR3 is CASSVGGIGTEAFF. The DNA for the CDR3 is TGTGCCAGCAGTGTAGGGGGTATAGGCACTGAAGCTTTCTTT.

This clonotype was observed many times. The chain uses TRBV12-3 or TRBV12-4 and TRBJ1-2, with no clear D. V lost 10 bases and J 5 bases, leaving 14 bases between the germline ends. The CDR3 consists of 12 residues. The DNA of the CDR3 is TGTGCCAACCGGATTGGGAGATATGGCTACACCTTC. It translates to CANRIGRYGYTF.

This clonotype appeared a few times. One end of the junction does not line up with germline, which may come from a read error. The rearrangement uses TRBV12-3 or TRBV12-4 and TRBJ1-1; unclear D gene. The CDR3 totals 13 residues. CDR3 in amino acids: CASSLMENTDAFF. In nucleotides, the CDR3 is TGTGCCAGCAGTTTGATGGAGAACACTGATGCTTTCTTT.

This clonotype was seen ten or more times. The rearrangement links TRBV12-3 or TRBV12-4 to TRBJ2-5; no definite D call. The CDR3 covers 15 residues. V dropped 5 bases and J dropped 5 bases, with 18 bases sitting between them. CDR3 region: CASSPPFPQSETQYF. The CDR3 nucleotides are TGTGCCAGCAGTCCCCCCTTTCCACAATCGGAGACCCAGTACTTC.

This clonotype has at least ten counts. The CDR3 protein is CASSAIGDSSYEQYF. Here the CDR3 DNA reads TGTGCCAGCAGTGCTATCGGGGACTCCTCCTACGAGCAGTACTTC. This chain joins TRBV6-1 and TRBJ2-7, with TRBD2 as a possible D gene (6 bases). The CDR3 contains 15 residues. The germline V gene encodes CDR1 MNHNS and CDR2 SASEGT. V was trimmed by 4 bases and J by 0 bases, leaving 13 bases between them.

The V and J genes are TRBV12-3 or TRBV12-4 and TRBJ1-1; D remains ambiguous. V lost 6 bases and J lost 5, with 13 bases in between. The CDR3 spans 13 residues. DNA of the CDR3: TGTGCCAGCAGCCAGTACAGTTATACTGAAGCTTTCTTT. Protein: CASSQYSYTEAFF.

In its sample, this clonotype was seen a few times. This chain uses TRBV7-8 with TRBJ1-1; 7 bases match TRBD1. CDR3 length equals 14 residues. CDR1 and CDR2 (germline): SGHVS, FQNEAQ. Losses at the gene ends were 6 bases for V and 1 base for J; bases not matched to a gene: 5. DNA for the CDR3: TGTGCCAGCAGGATAGGGACAGAGAACACTGAAGCTTTCTTT. Protein: CASRIGTENTEAFF. Full variable domain (rest looked up from reference TRBV7-8 and TRBJ1-1): GAGVSQSPRYKVAKRGQDVALRCDPISGHVSLFWYQQALGQGPEFLTYFQNEAQLDKSGLPSDRFFAERPEGSVSTLKIQRTQQEDSAVYLCASRIGTENTEAFFGQGTRLTVV.

The chain is built from TRBV20-1 and TRBJ1-2; no reliable D call. The germline V and J ends were trimmed by 0 bases and 6 bases, with 17 bases remaining between them. This CDR3 spans 15 amino acids. Per germline, CDR1 DFQATT and CDR2 SNEGSKA (reference sequence). The CDR3 sequence: CSARDSLSWADGYTF. The CDR3 coding sequence is TGCAGTGCTAGAGATTCTCTTTCCTGGGCTGATGGCTACACCTTC.

This clonotype has ten or more counts. The V call is TRBV11-1, the J call TRBJ1-5; D gene uncertain. V was shortened by 0 bases and J by 5 bases, with 5 bases between the two germline ends. This CDR3 region has 13 residues. Germline lookup yields CDR1 SGHAT and CDR2 FQDESV (reference sequence). The CDR3 DNA is TGTGCCAGCAGCTTAGCGAGCGATCAGCCCCAGCATTTT. It specifies CASSLASDQPQHF.

This clonotype was observed many times. The gene calls are TRBV19 and TRBJ1-1, with TRBD1 identical over 8 bases. CDR3 size: 15 residues. CDR1 is LNHDA, CDR2 SQIVND, per germline (reference sequence). V shed 4 bases, J shed 0 bases, and the junction held 4 bases outside the gene matches. The DNA of the CDR3 is TGTGCCAGTAGTACTAGGACAGGGATGAACACTGAAGCTTTCTTT. Residues: CASSTRTGMNTEAFF.

This clonotype was counted many times. The CDR3 DNA reads as TGCAGCGTTGAAGATCAGTTTGACTACACCTTC. Its translation is CSVEDQFDYTF. This rearrangement joins TRBV29-1 to TRBJ1-2; D is unresolved. The V end was cut by 0 bases, the J end by 10 bases, with 9 bases between. This CDR3 has 11 amino acids. CDR1 and CDR2 (germline): SQVTM, ANQGSEA. Full variable domain (rest looked up from reference TRBV29-1 and TRBJ1-2): SAVISQKPSRDICQRGTSLTIQCQVDSQVTMMFWYRQQPGQSLTLIATANQGSEATYESGFVIDKFPISRPNLTFSTLTVSNMSPEDSSIYLCSVEDQFDYTFGSGTRLTVV.

This clonotype has ten or more counts. A read error may account for a junction end that differs from germline. The chain joins TRBV29-1 to TRBJ1-5, with D hard to call. The CDR3 length is 15 residues. Germline V gene sequence: CDR1 SQVTM, CDR2 ANQGSEA. The CDR3 DNA reads as TGCAGCGTTAAAGAGGAGGGTCGGCACAATCAGCCCCAGCATTTT. Translation gives CSVKEEGRHNQPQHF.

The chain has TRBV6-5 and TRBJ1-2, with D perhaps matching TRBD1 (6 bases). Trimming took 0 bases from V and 7 from J, leaving 15 bases between them. The length of the CDR3 is 15 residues. Germline values: CDR1 MNHEY, CDR2 SVGAGI. The CDR3 region has the DNA TGTGCCAGCAGTTACTCGCCAGGGGATTCGGGTGGCTACACCTTC. It yields the protein CASSYSPGDSGGYTF.

The rearrangement joins TRBV28 to TRBJ2-3, with 12 nucleotides matching TRBD2. Trimming cost V 9 bases and J 3 bases; bases outside gene matches: 10. The CDR3 loop spans 16 amino acids. Germline V gene data show CDR1 as MDHEN and CDR2 as SYDVKM. Here the CDR3 DNA reads TGTGCCAGTACCAGGACAGGACTAGCGGGAACAGATACGCAGTATTTT. This gives the protein CASTRTGLAGTDTQYF.

Notes on this clonotype: Sequence at one end of the junction differs from germline and may be a read error. The chain joins TRBV12-3 or TRBV12-4 to TRBJ1-2; D remains ambiguous. This CDR3 has 14 amino acids. In DNA, the CDR3 is TGTGCCAGCACTGCCAGTGTAGGATTTTATGGTTACACCTTC. It yields the protein CASTASVGFYGYTF.

This clonotype showed up many times. V and J are TRBV20-1 and TRBJ2-7; no definite D call. The CDR3 sequence is 15 residues long. V shed 2 bases and J shed 0 bases, with 14 bases lying between them. Germline CDR1 is DFQATT and CDR2 is SNEGSKA (reference sequence). The CDR3 coding sequence is TGCAGTGCTAGACCTCATCTAGAAAGCTCCTACGAGCAGTACTTC. It translates to CSARPHLESSYEQYF.

This clonotype was detected a few times. This chain uses TRBV4-1 with TRBJ1-5; D is ambiguous. V was pared by 2 bases and J by 3 bases, with 11 bases between. The germline V gene encodes CDR1 MGHRA and CDR2 YSYEKL. CDR3 size: 15 residues. CDR3 coding DNA: TGCGCCAGCAGCCAAAGGGTTATTGACAATCAGCCCCAGCATTTT. Encoded protein: CASSQRVIDNQPQHF.

The chain is built from TRBV19 and TRBJ1-5, with 7 bases identical to TRBD1. The CDR3 runs to 14 residues. The junction had 6 bases not matched to a gene; V was cut back by 8 bases and J by 2 bases. CDR1 is LNHDA and CDR2 is SQIVND in the germline V gene (reference sequence). Written as DNA, the CDR3 is TGTGCCAGTGGACTCCAGGGGGGCAATCAGCCCCAGCATTTT. This gives the protein CASGLQGGNQPQHF.

This clonotype was counted ten times or more. The chain combines TRBV28 with TRBJ1-2, with 7 nucleotides matching TRBD1. CDR3 size: 14 residues. Germline CDR1 reads MDHEN; CDR2 reads SYDVKM. Trimming at V came to 5 bases and at J to 5 bases, leaving 8 bases not matched to a gene. The CDR3 DNA is TGTGCCAGCAGTCCCCGGACAGGATTATATGGCTACACCTTC. Its translation is CASSPRTGLYGYTF.

This clonotype was seen many times. One end of the junction does not line up with germline, which may come from a read error. This rearrangement joins TRBV10-2 to TRBJ1-1; D is possibly TRBD1 (5 bases). Germline lookup yields CDR1 WSHSY and CDR2 SAAADI. This CDR3 contains 16 residues. This CDR3 reads CASRESGVVVRTEAFF. The CDR3 DNA sequence: TGCGCCAGCAGGGAGTCGGGGGTGGTTGTGAGGACTGAAGCTTTCTTT.

This clonotype was observed many times. The J gene is TRBJ1-5, the V gene TRBV19; 9 nucleotides agree with TRBD1. In germline, CDR1 is LNHDA, CDR2 SQIVND (reference sequence). The CDR3 is 20 residues long. The J segment lost 6 bases and the V segment lost 3 bases, leaving 21 bases of the junction unmatched. CDR3 loop: CASSILVDRGWNIWGQPQHF. CDR3 nucleotides: TGTGCCAGTAGTATCCTCGTGGACAGGGGATGGAATATCTGGGGTCAGCCCCAGCATTTT.

This clonotype was recorded a few times. Being one base from a much bigger clone, this may be a read error. V usage is TRBV28 and J usage is TRBJ2-5; perhaps TRBD1 as D (5 bases). Germline CDR1 and CDR2: MDHEN and SYDVKM. The germline V and J ends were trimmed by 10 bases and 5 bases, with 11 bases remaining between them. This CDR3 is 11 amino acids long. CDR3 sequence reads: CAIRRQETQYF. The CDR3 nucleotides are TGTGCCATACGACGACAGGAGACCCAGTACTTC. The variable domain in full, completed from reference TRBV28 and TRBJ2-5, reads DVKVTQSSRYLVKRTGEKVFLECVQDMDHENMFWYRQDPGLGLRLIYFSYDVKMKEKGDIPEGYSVSREKKERFSLILESASTNQTSMYLCAIRRQETQYFGPGTRLLVL.

Remarks on this clonotype: A junction end diverges from the germline sequence, so it may reflect a read error. This chain connects TRBV28 to TRBJ2-7, with TRBD1 matching over 8 bases. Germline V gives CDR1 MDHEN, CDR2 SYDVKM. The CDR3 covers 13 residues. CDR3 amino acids: CASRGQGIFEQCF. CDR3 coding DNA: TGTGCCAGCCGAGGACAGGGAATCTTCGAGCAGTGCTTC. The entire variable domain, with the rest obtained from reference TRBV28 and TRBJ2-7, is as follows: DVKVTQSSRYLVKRTGEKVFLECVQDMDHENMFWYRQDPGLGLRLIYFSYDVKMKEKGDIPEGYSVSREKKERFSLILESASTNQTSMYLCASRGQGIFEQCFGPGTRLTVT.

This rearrangement joins TRBV12-3 or TRBV12-4 to TRBJ1-1; D not certain. The CDR3 is 15 amino acids. V lost 4 bases, J lost 1 base, and 13 bases lay in between. The CDR3 bases are TGTGCCAGCAGTTACGACCCTCGCGCGAACACTGAAGCTTTCTTT. As protein: CASSYDPRANTEAFF.